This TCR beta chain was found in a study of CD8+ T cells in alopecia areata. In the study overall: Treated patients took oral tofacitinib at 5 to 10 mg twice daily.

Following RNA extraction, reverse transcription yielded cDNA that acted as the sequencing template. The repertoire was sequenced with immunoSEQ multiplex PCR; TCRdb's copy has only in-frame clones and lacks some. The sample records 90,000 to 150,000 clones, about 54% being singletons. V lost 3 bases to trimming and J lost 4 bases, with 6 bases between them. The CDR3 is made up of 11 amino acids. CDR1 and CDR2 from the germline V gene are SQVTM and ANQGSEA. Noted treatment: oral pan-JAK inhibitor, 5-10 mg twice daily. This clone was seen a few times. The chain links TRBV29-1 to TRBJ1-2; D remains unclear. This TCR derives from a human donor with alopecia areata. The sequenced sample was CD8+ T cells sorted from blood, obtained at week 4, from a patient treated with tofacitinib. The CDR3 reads CSVDTTYGYTF. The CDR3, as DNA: TGCAGCGTTGACACCACCTATGGCTACACCTTC.